Listed below are T cell receptor beta chains from one sample, sequenced in a study of CD8 T cells in Susac syndrome. Via MiXCR, TCRdb re-called the immunoSEQ multiplex PCR reads, giving one row per CDR3 protein. The table records under 150,000 distinct CDR3 sequences, nearly 95% of them present only once. The material sequenced was CD8+ T cells from PBMCs. The receptors were gathered from a human donor in good health. Both conserved end residues are part of each CDR3. D genes are given only for firm matches. Size is omitted from some rows. Given values are once, few, many or a class for expanded clones.

13 - TRBJ1-1 - TRBV7-3 TGTGCCAGCAGCTTAAGCCCAGTCCAAGAAGCTTTCTTT CASSLSPVQEAFF
15 - TRBJ2-1 TRBD2 TRBV6-5 TGTGCCAGCAGTTACGGCGGGAGGGATTACAATGAGCAGTTCTTC CASSYGGRDYNEQFF
15 - TRBJ1-5 - TRBV27 TGTGCCAGCAGTTTATCGCGGGGAAGCAATCAGCCCCAGCATTTT CASSLSRGSNQPQHF
14 - TRBJ1-2 TRBD1 TRBV5-6 TGTGCCAGCAGACCGGGACAGGGGGCATTTGGCTACACCTTC CASRPGQGAFGYTF
13 - TRBJ2-7 - TRBV7-6 TGTGCCAGCAGCTTAGGAACATTTTACGAGCAGTACTTC CASSLGTFYEQYF
14 - TRBJ1-2 TRBD1 TRBV5-1 TGCGCCAGCAGCTTGGAAGGGACAGCTTATGGCTACACCTTC CASSLEGTAYGYTF
15 - TRBJ2-1 - TRBV27 TGTGCCAGCAGTCACAGGGTGGGGGCGGGCAATGAGCAGTTCTTC CASSHRVGAGNEQFF
13 - TRBJ1-1 - TRBV2 TGTGCCAGCAGATCAGGGTTAGGCACTGAAGCTTTCTTT CASRSGLGTEAFF
12 - TRBJ2-5 - TRBV6-2/TRBV6-3 TGTGCCAGCACAGGGGTCCGAGAGACCCAGTACTTC CASTGVRETQYF
16 - TRBJ2-7 - TRBV4-1 TGCGCCAGCAGCCAAGCGATCAGGACTACCGCCTACGAGCAGTACTTC CASSQAIRTTAYEQYF
13 - TRBJ2-4 - TRBV13 TGTGCCAGCAGCCCCGAACAGAAAAACATTCAGTACTTC CASSPEQKNIQYF
12 - TRBJ1-1 - TRBV24-1 TGTGCCACCAGTGACCCCTGGGGAGAAGCTTTCTTT CATSDPWGEAFF
11 - TRBJ1-1 - TRBV20-1 TGCAGTGCTGGTTGGAGCGGCGAAGCTTTCTTT CSAGWSGEAFF
13 - TRBJ1-1 - TRBV20-1 TGCAGTGCTAATCGTCCGGCGGACCACGAAGCTTTCTTT CSANRPADHEAFF
17 - TRBJ1-1 - TRBV28 TGTGCCAGCAGTCCTCTATTTGGTTCGGGTAGACACACTGAAGCTTTCTTT CASSPLFGSGRHTEAFF
15 - TRBJ2-1 TRBD2 TRBV27 TGTGCCAGCAGTCCGGGACTAGCGGGAAGGAATGAGCAGTTCTTC CASSPGLAGRNEQFF
13 - TRBJ2-7 - TRBV5-6 TGTGCCAGCAGCTGGGCAACTAACTACGAGCAGTACTTC CASSWATNYEQYF
15 - TRBJ1-5 TRBD1 TRBV15 TGTGCCACCAGCGGGGACAGGGGGCAAAGTCAGCCCCAGCATTTT CATSGDRGQSQPQHF
17 - TRBJ2-1 - TRBV6-4 TGTGCCAGCAGGAACACGAGGTTTTGCCTAGAGTTTAATGAGCAGTTCTTC CASRNTRFCLEFNEQFF
13 - TRBJ2-7 - TRBV15 TGTGCCACCAGCAGAGTGGGGAACTACGAGCAGTACTTC CATSRVGNYEQYF
13 - TRBJ2-1 TRBD1 TRBV20-1 TGCAGTGCTCGGGGGACAGGGTGGAATGAGCAGTTCTTC CSARGTGWNEQFF
13 - TRBJ1-1 - TRBV4-1 TGCGCCAGCAGCCAAGCCAGGGGCACTGAAGCTTTCTTT CASSQARGTEAFF
12 once TRBJ2-2 - TRBV29-1 TGCAGCGTCGACGAGAACACCGGGGAGCTGTTTTTT CSVDENTGELFF
12 - TRBJ1-2 TRBD1 TRBV2 TGTGCCAGCAACGGACAGGGGGAGGGCTACACCTTC CASNGQGEGYTF
16 - TRBJ1-2 TRBD1 TRBV27 TGTGCCAGCAGTTTATCCCCGGACAGGGTGAACTATGGCTACACCTTC CASSLSPDRVNYGYTF
15 once TRBJ1-2 TRBD1 TRBV9 TGTGCCAGCAGCGTAGCGGACAGGGCTAACCATGGCTACACCTTC CASSVADRANHGYTF
14 once TRBJ2-5 - TRBV27 TGTGCCAGCAGTTCCCACAGGGTCCAAGAGACCCAGTACTTC CASSSHRVQETQYF
15 - TRBJ2-7 TRBD1 TRBV29-1 TGCAGCGTTGAAACCGACAGGGAAGGCGGAGACGAGCAGTACTTC CSVETDREGGDEQYF
19 - TRBJ2-1 TRBD2 TRBV15 TGTGCCACCAGCAGAGCCGACTCTAGGGAGGGCCTCCTTGGGCATGAGCAGTTCTTC CATSRADSREGLLGHEQFF
15 - TRBJ2-3 - TRBV11-2 TGTGCCAGCAGCGAAGTTGGGGGGAGCACAGATACGCAGTATTTT CASSEVGGSTDTQYF
17 - TRBJ2-2 TRBD1 TRBV4-3 TGCGCCAGCAGCCAAGCTCACAGGGGATATCCCACCGGGGAGCTGTTTTTT CASSQAHRGYPTGELFF
13 - TRBJ2-1 - TRBV29-1 TGCAGCGTTGGAACGAGCTCCTACAATGAGCAGTTCTTC CSVGTSSYNEQFF